The 24 T cell receptor beta chains below come from one sample, sequenced in a study of T cell repertoires and HLA-DP antigens. What these receptors recognize is not known. Profiled with immunoSEQ multiplex PCR; TCRdb holds only in-frame clones, not every one. The sample shows around 110,000 clones, 80% to 95% of them seen only once. Sequenced input: CD4+ T cells from PBMCs. The origin of the receptors is a young woman in good health and CMV-seronegative.

The genes are TRBV28 and TRBJ2-3; 9 positions agree with TRBD2. The germline CDR1 and CDR2 sequences are MDHEN and SYDVKM. The CDR3 is 15 residues long. The junction had 5 bases not matched to a gene; V was cut back by 2 bases and J by 5 bases. CDR3 sequence: CASSLRAGGVDTQYF. CDR3 nucleotide sequence: TGTGCCAGCAGTTTAAGAGCGGGAGGTGTAGATACGCAGTATTTT.

The CDR3 sequence: CASSYSLGDSPLHF. The DNA for the CDR3 is TGTGCCAGCAGTTACTCCCTGGGGGATTCACCCCTCCACTTT. This chain connects TRBV28 to TRBJ1-6, with a tentative D call TRBD1 (5 bases). V lost 4 bases and J 8 bases, leaving 12 bases between the germline ends. Per the germline V gene, CDR1 is MDHEN and CDR2 is SYDVKM. The CDR3 spans 14 residues. The full variable domain, in which reference TRBV28 and TRBJ1-6 provide the parts outside the CDR3, is DVKVTQSSRYLVKRTGEKVFLECVQDMDHENMFWYRQDPGLGLRLIYFSYDVKMKEKGDIPEGYSVSREKKERFSLILESASTNQTSMYLCASSYSLGDSPLHFGNGTRLTVT.

V is TRBV6-6 and J is TRBJ2-7; D is tentatively TRBD1 or TRBD2 (5 bases each). The germline gives CDR1 MNHNY, CDR2 SVGAGI (reference sequence). The CDR3 consists of 13 residues. Trimming removed 9 bases at V and 3 bases at J, with 15 bases between. The CDR3 DNA is TGTGCCAGTCAACGGGGCCTCCTCTACGAGCAGTACTTC. Protein product: CASQRGLLYEQYF.

The chain uses TRBV7-8 and TRBJ2-5; D call uncertain. The CDR3 has 12 residues. The V and J ends lost 5 bases and 5 bases respectively, with 9 bases between them. The V gene's germline CDR1 is SGHVS and CDR2 FQNEAQ. The CDR3 here is CASSNIGETQYF. The DNA of the CDR3 is TGTGCCAGCAGCAATATTGGGGAGACCCAGTACTTC.

V gene TRBV2 combines with J gene TRBJ2-1; 12 positions match TRBD2. The CDR3 covers 16 residues. V shed 4 bases and J 7 bases; nucleotides not matched to a gene: 8. Germline assignment: CDR1 SNHLY and CDR2 FYNNEI. CDR3 protein: CASSGGRLAGENEQFF. The CDR3 DNA reads as TGTGCCAGCAGTGGAGGGAGACTAGCGGGAGAGAATGAGCAGTTCTTC.

The rearrangement joins TRBV5-1 to TRBJ2-2; tentatively, D is TRBD1 (6 bases). The V and J ends lost 10 bases and 4 bases respectively, with 17 bases between them. The CDR3 is 14 amino acids. Germline-derived CDR1 and CDR2 are SGHRS and YFSETQ. The CDR3 nucleotides are TGCGCCTGCACAGGGTTAGCTACCACCGGGGAGCTGTTTTTT. Translation gives CACTGLATTGELFF. The complete variable domain, with remaining parts taken from reference TRBV5-1 and TRBJ2-2, reads KAGVTQTPRYLIKTRGQQVTLSCSPISGHRSVSWYQQTPGQGLQFLFEYFSETQRNKGNFPGRFSGRQFSNSRSEMNVSTLELGDSALYLCACTGLATTGELFFGEGSRLTVL.

This chain connects TRBV29-1 to TRBJ2-1; perhaps TRBD2 as D (6 bases). Germline V gene data show CDR1 as SQVTM and CDR2 as ANQGSEA. V shed 1 base and J shed 2 bases, with 6 bases lying between them. The CDR3 is 13 amino acids. The CDR3 reads CSVEGRAYNEQFF. The CDR3, as DNA: TGCAGCGTTGAAGGGAGGGCCTACAATGAGCAGTTCTTC.

This chain connects TRBV27 to TRBJ1-6, with D possibly TRBD1 on 5 matching bases. The CDR3 is 14 residues long. From germline, CDR1 is MNHEY and CDR2 SMNVEV (reference sequence). Trimming took off 5 bases at V and 9 bases at J, with 14 bases between the two ends. This CDR3 reads CASSLREIASPLHF. The CDR3 nucleotides are TGTGCCAGCAGTCTCAGGGAAATCGCTTCACCCCTCCACTTT.

This chain uses TRBV6-6 with TRBJ1-5; D may be TRBD1 (5 bases). Trimming removed 6 bases at V and 0 bases at J, with 9 bases between. Germline lookup yields CDR1 MNHNY and CDR2 SVGAGI (reference sequence). The CDR3 has 14 amino acids. CDR3 region: CASSRQISNQPQHF. In DNA, the CDR3 is TGTGCCAGCAGCCGACAGATTAGCAATCAGCCCCAGCATTTT.

The chain uses TRBV6-5 and TRBJ1-3; D perhaps matches TRBD1 (5 bases). In germline, CDR1 is MNHEY, CDR2 SVGAGI. Trimming took off 6 bases at V and 2 bases at J, with 14 bases between the two ends. There are 15 residues in the CDR3. CDR3 DNA sequence: TGTGCCAGCAGGGGCGGGGGGGGACCTGGAAACACCATATATTTT. It codes for CASRGGGGPGNTIYF.

This rearrangement joins TRBV7-8 to TRBJ1-6, with TRBD1 identical over 9 bases. Germline CDR1 reads SGHVS; CDR2 reads FQNEAQ. The CDR3 has 15 amino acids. After removal of 3 bases from V and 8 bases from J, the junction contained 5 bases not matched to a gene. The DNA for the CDR3 is TGTGCCAGCAGCTTCGGGGACAGGGTAGATTCACCCCTCCACTTT. The encoded protein is CASSFGDRVDSPLHF.

The chain couples TRBV10-1 to TRBJ1-1, with TRBD1 as a possible D gene (5 bases). The V and J ends lost 4 bases and 4 bases respectively, with 16 bases between them. The CDR3 has 15 residues. The germline V gene has CDR1 WNHNN and CDR2 SYGVQD (reference sequence). In nucleotides, the CDR3 is TGCGCCAGCAGTGGCTCCCAGGTTGGGGGCACTGAAGCTTTCTTT. It specifies CASSGSQVGGTEAFF.

The chain recombines TRBV30 with TRBJ2-1, with 9 bases identical to TRBD2. V was clipped by 0 bases and J by 13 bases; unmatched bases: 10. The CDR3 covers 14 residues. Looked up from germline, CDR1 is GTSNPN and CDR2 is SVGIG (reference sequence). The CDR3 coding sequence is TGTGCCTGGAGTGTTGGTCTAGCGGGGTCGGGACAGTTCTTC. It encodes CAWSVGLAGSGQFF. The entire variable domain, with the rest obtained from reference TRBV30 and TRBJ2-1, is as follows: SQTIHQWPATLVQPVGSPLSLECTVEGTSNPNLYWYRQAAGRGLQLLFYSVGIGQISSEVPQNLSASRPQDRQFILSSKKLLLSDSGFYLCAWSVGLAGSGQFFGPGTRLTVL.

In this sample, this clone turned up a few times. The chain recombines TRBV7-9 with TRBJ1-1; no definite D call. Trimming removed 0 bases from V and 6 bases from J, with 17 bases in between. This CDR3 is 16 amino acids long. The germline CDR1 and CDR2 sequences are SEHNR and FQNEAQ (reference sequence). In DNA, the CDR3 is TGTGCCAGCAGCTTAGCGCGGGTCCACTCTCTAGCTGAAGCTTTCTTT. It is translated as CASSLARVHSLAEAFF.

The chain employs TRBV5-1 and TRBJ2-7; D assignment may be TRBD1 or TRBD2 (8 bases each). This CDR3 is 20 amino acids long. Germline V gives CDR1 SGHRS, CDR2 YFSETQ. The ends were cut back, 0 bases at V and 2 bases at J, with 27 bases in the middle. The CDR3, as DNA: TGCGCCAGCAGCTTGGCCCCCGGGACAGGAGGCGTCGGGGGGGCCTACGAGCAGTACGTC. Residues: CASSLAPGTGGVGGAYEQYV.

The V call is TRBV5-3, the J call TRBJ1-5; D not resolved. Being an ORF, TRBV5-3 has a function that is uncertain. CDR3 length equals 17 residues. Trimming cost V 0 bases and J 2 bases, with 15 bases left between them. This CDR3 reads CARSLVGRPEGNQPQHF. The DNA for the CDR3 is TGTGCCAGAAGCTTGGTCGGCAGGCCGGAGGGCAATCAGCCCCAGCATTTT.

The chain is built from TRBV28 and TRBJ2-6, with a tentative D call TRBD1 (5 bases). CDR1 and CDR2 (germline): MDHEN, SYDVKM. The CDR3 is 15 amino acids. V gave up 10 bases and J gave up 3 bases, with 16 bases separating them. The CDR3 reads CAIRAGGLGANVLTF. For the CDR3, the DNA is TGTGCCATCAGGGCAGGCGGCCTTGGGGCCAACGTCCTGACTTTC.

The chain carries TRBV14 and TRBJ2-1, with 7 nucleotides matching TRBD1. The V segment lost 1 base and the J segment 1 base; nucleotides outside the gene matches: 7. CDR1 SGHDN and CDR2 FVKESK come from the germline V gene. CDR3 length equals 17 residues. CDR3 sequence: CASSQGQGTFSYNEQFF. DNA of the CDR3: TGTGCCAGCAGCCAAGGACAGGGTACGTTTTCCTACAATGAGCAGTTCTTC.

This clone is a singleton in its sample. Other DNA sequences in the sample encode the same CDR3. This CDR3 is CASSLAGGSTDTQYF. CDR3 coding DNA: TGTGCCAGCAGTCTGGCGGGGGGGAGCACAGATACGCAGTATTTT. The J gene is TRBJ2-3, the V gene TRBV2; 9 bases agree with TRBD2. V shed 5 bases, J shed 0 bases, and the junction held 3 bases outside the gene matches. The CDR3 has 15 amino acids. The V gene's germline CDR1 is SNHLY and CDR2 FYNNEI.

This chain links TRBV28 with TRBJ1-3; TRBD1 is a possible D gene (6 bases). The CDR3 consists of 14 residues. Germline CDR1 is MDHEN and CDR2 is SYDVKM. V lost 8 bases to trimming and J lost 2 bases, with 13 bases between them. This chain's CDR3 is CASGGQRPGNTIYF. The CDR3 DNA is TGTGCCAGCGGTGGACAGAGACCTGGAAACACCATATATTTT.

The chain is built from TRBV10-3 and TRBJ2-2, with D perhaps matching TRBD1 (5 bases). Trimming shortened V by 5 bases and J by 7 bases, and 17 bases separated the two germline ends. Germline lookup yields CDR1 ENHRY and CDR2 SYGVKD. The CDR3 spans 15 residues. CDR3 nucleotide sequence: TGTGCCATCAGTCTGCGACAGCAAAAAGTCGGGGAGCTGTTTTTT. Protein: CAISLRQQKVGELFF.

This chain joins TRBV7-8 and TRBJ2-1; 7 nucleotides match TRBD1. This CDR3 spans 15 amino acids. Germline V gene sequence: CDR1 SGHVS, CDR2 FQNEAQ. J lost 4 bases, V lost 0 bases, and 3 bases had no gene match. CDR3 sequence reads: CASSLARTGYNEQFF. In nucleotides, the CDR3 is TGTGCCAGCAGCTTAGCCCGGACAGGTTACAATGAGCAGTTCTTC.

In its sample, this clone was seen once. The rearrangement uses TRBV27 and TRBJ1-1; D is perhaps TRBD1 (6 bases). Deletions cut 6 bases from V and 0 bases from J, with 14 bases between. The CDR3 loop spans 15 amino acids. The V gene's germline CDR1 is MNHEY and CDR2 SMNVEV (reference sequence). The CDR3 DNA sequence: TGTGCCAGCAGAATGTACAGGGTGATGAACACTGAAGCTTTCTTT. It specifies CASRMYRVMNTEAFF.

V gene TRBV9 combines with J gene TRBJ2-2; maybe TRBD2 (6 bases). The germline V and J ends were trimmed by 3 bases and 6 bases, with 9 bases remaining between them. The CDR3 sequence is 13 residues long. Germline CDR1 and CDR2: SGDLS and YYNGEE. CDR3 sequence reads: CASSARLAGELFF. The CDR3 DNA follows: TGTGCCAGCAGCGCCCGACTAGCCGGGGAGCTGTTTTTT.